The source of this TCR beta chain is a study of molecular identifiers for immune sequencing clone quantification. The overall study: Replicates split RNA from around 20,000 or 100,000 naive CD8 cells five ways, and the researchers sequenced four portions. Study-wide findings and caveats: Spiked-in Jurkat TCR RNA corresponding to one cell was reported as detectable against more than 950,000 naive cells.

In the case of this clonotype: As yet, its antigen is unknown.

The CD8+CD4-CCR7+CD45RA+ phenotype defined the sorted naive CD8 T cells. The germline V gene encodes CDR1 SGHAT and CDR2 FQNNGV. The CDR3 has 16 residues. Trimming removed 5 bases from V and 2 bases from J; junction bases left unmatched: 9. Previously described methods and listed TCR primers were used for bulk TCR libraries. TCRdb re-analysed the PCR reads in MiXCR, keeping a single row per CDR3 protein. Among about 640,000 distinct CDR3 sequences listed, 20% were seen once. The sequencing sample was made of naive CD8+ T cells from blood, with Jurkat cell RNA spiked in. The subset is: FACS-sorted CD8+CD4-CCR7+CD45RA+ naive T cells. The chain uses TRBV11-2 and TRBJ2-1, with 7 bases matching TRBD2. This clonotype was sampled from a human donor in good health. Some libraries in this study had Jurkat cell RNA spiked in. CDR3 sequence reads: CASSPRVTSAYNEQFF. DNA of the CDR3: TGTGCCAGCAGCCCCAGGGTCACTAGCGCCTACAATGAGCAGTTCTTC.